A single sample gave rise to the 10 T cell receptor beta chains below, sequenced in a study of blood T cell repertoires in COVID-19. The protocol was immunoSEQ multiplex PCR, while the TCRdb copy is restricted to in-frame clones and leaves out a portion. The table includes 200,000 to 300,000 clones, approximately 89% detected once. Sequencing was carried out using peripheral blood. The receptors come from a woman in her 50s with acute or convalescent COVID-19.

As to this clone: Other DNA sequences of this sample code for an identical CDR3. The chain joins TRBV4-2 to TRBJ1-3; no definite D call. CDR3 length: 14 residues. Trimming cost V 1 base and J 1 base, with 5 bases left between them. Germline assignment: CDR1 LGHNA and CDR2 YNFKEQ. CDR3 in amino acids: CASSQVSSGNTIYF. The CDR3 nucleotides are TGTGCCAGCAGCCAAGTGAGTTCTGGAAACACCATATATTTT.

The gene calls are TRBV9 and TRBJ1-1, with TRBD1 identical over 9 bases. CDR3 size: 14 residues. With V trimmed by 3 bases and J by 6 bases, 6 bases remained unmatched. Germline V gene sequence: CDR1 SGDLS, CDR2 YYNGEE. The CDR3 loop reads CASSAGQGGPEAFF. The CDR3 region has the DNA TGTGCCAGCAGCGCGGGACAGGGAGGTCCTGAAGCTTTCTTT.

In DNA, the CDR3 is TGTGCCACCCCCCCGTGGCAGATGAACACTGAAGCTTTCTTT. Its protein product is CATPPWQMNTEAFF. The chain has TRBV24-1 and TRBJ1-1; D remains unclear. Trimming cost V 9 bases and J 0 bases, with 13 bases left between them. CDR1 is KGHDR, CDR2 SFDVKD, per germline. CDR3 length equals 14 residues.

The genes are TRBV5-1 and TRBJ2-7; TRBD2 matches 9 bases. The CDR3 is 15 amino acids. Germline-derived CDR1 and CDR2 are SGHRS and YFSETQ. The junction had 5 bases not matched to a gene; V was cut back by 3 bases and J by 1 base. The CDR3 spells CASSSDSGGSYEQYF. CDR3 coding DNA: TGCGCCAGCAGCTCAGATAGCGGGGGATCCTACGAGCAGTACTTC.

J is TRBJ2-3 and V is TRBV3-1 (or the pseudogene TRBV3-2), with D perhaps TRBD2 (5 bases). The V and J ends lost 3 bases and 6 bases respectively, with 10 bases between them. The CDR3 length is 13 residues. Germline V gives CDR1 LGHDT, CDR2 YNNKEL (reference sequence). The CDR3 sequence: CASSHPRDDTQYF. The DNA of the CDR3 is TGTGCCAGCAGCCACCCCCGGGATGATACGCAGTATTTT.

This chain uses TRBV6-1 with TRBJ1-1, with D unresolved. The V and J ends lost 0 bases and 5 bases respectively, with 7 bases between them. The germline V gene has CDR1 MNHNS and CDR2 SASEGT. The CDR3 is 13 residues long. The CDR3 reads CASSEAPGTEAFF. CDR3 coding DNA: TGTGCCAGCAGTGAAGCACCGGGAACTGAAGCTTTCTTT.

V gene TRBV7-2 combines with J gene TRBJ2-2, with D uncertain. Germline CDR1 and CDR2: SGHTA and FQGNSA. This CDR3 is built from 12 residues. Trimming pared 5 bases from V and 5 bases from J, leaving 6 bases between. CDR3 sequence: CASSPRTGELFF. The CDR3, as DNA: TGTGCCAGCAGCCCTAGAACCGGGGAGCTGTTTTTT.

The gene calls are TRBV7-3 and TRBJ1-5; the match to TRBD1 covers 7 bases. Germline CDR1 SGHTA, CDR2 FQGTGA. J gave up 7 bases and V 5 bases, and 5 bases lay outside the gene matches. This CDR3 region has 13 residues. The CDR3 loop is CASSTGQDQPQHF. In DNA form, the CDR3 reads TGTGCCAGCAGCACTGGACAGGACCAGCCCCAGCATTTT.

This clone was found once. The chain couples TRBV6-2 or TRBV6-3 to TRBJ1-1, with TRBD1 matching 8 bases. CDR3 size: 16 residues. CDR1 and CDR2 (germline): MNHEY, SVGEGT. J was trimmed by 0 bases and V by 2 bases; bases with no gene match: 5. CDR3 protein: CASSYGWDRMNTEAFF. The CDR3 nucleotides are TGTGCCAGCAGTTACGGGTGGGACAGGATGAACACTGAAGCTTTCTTT.

The chain links TRBV7-2 to TRBJ2-7; 9 nucleotides match TRBD2. V was clipped by 3 bases and J by 6 bases; unmatched bases: 6. The CDR3 totals 14 residues. Germline assignment: CDR1 SGHTA and CDR2 FQGNSA. CDR3 sequence: CASSLGLASAEQYF. The CDR3 DNA reads TGTGCCAGCAGCTTGGGACTAGCTTCGGCCGAGCAGTACTTC. The entire variable domain, with the rest obtained from reference TRBV7-2 and TRBJ2-7, is as follows: GAGVSQSPSNKVTEKGKDVELRCDPISGHTALYWYRQSLGQGLEFLIYFQGNSAPDKSGLPSDRFSAERTGGSVSTLTIQRTQQEDSAVYLCASSLGLASAEQYFGPGTRLTVT.